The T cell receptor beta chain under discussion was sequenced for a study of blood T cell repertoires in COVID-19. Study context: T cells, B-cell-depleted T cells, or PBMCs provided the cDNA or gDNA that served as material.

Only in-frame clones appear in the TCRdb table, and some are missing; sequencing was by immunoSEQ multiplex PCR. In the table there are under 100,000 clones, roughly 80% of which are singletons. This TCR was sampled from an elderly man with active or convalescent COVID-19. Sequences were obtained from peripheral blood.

This chain's CDR3 is CATSREPDSSYEQYF. CDR3 DNA sequence: TGTGCCACCAGCAGAGAACCGGACAGCTCCTACGAGCAGTACTTC. This rearrangement joins TRBV15 to TRBJ2-7; possible D gene TRBD1, 6 bases. The CDR3 covers 15 residues. V lost 0 bases, J lost 0 bases, and 9 bases lay in between. Germline CDR1 LNHNV, CDR2 YYDKDF (reference sequence).